The rows below give T cell receptor beta chains drawn from one sample of a study of blood T cell repertoires in COVID-19. Sequenced by immunoSEQ multiplex PCR; TCRdb stores in-frame clones only, minus some. Among 180,000 or so clones listed, about 78% were seen once. The sequenced sample was peripheral blood. These receptors came from a woman between 50 and 59 years old with active or convalescent COVID-19. Both conserved end residues are part of each CDR3. D genes are given only for firm matches. Not every row has a clone size; where given, it reads once, few, many or a size class.

d_call	v_call	clone_size	j_call	cdr3_nt	cdr3_aa
-	TRBV7-9	-	TRBJ1-3	TGTGCCAGCAGCCCGGGACATTTCTCTGGAAACACCATATATTTT	CASSPGHFSGNTIYF
TRBD1	TRBV7-9	once	TRBJ1-5	TGTGCCAGCAGCTTAACAGGGGCCTACAATCAGCCCCAGCATTTT	CASSLTGAYNQPQHF
-	TRBV5-1	once	TRBJ2-6	TGCGCCAGCAGCTTGTTCGGGTTTAAGGCCGCCTCTGGGGCCAACGTCCTGACTTTC	CASSLFGFKAASGANVLTF
-	TRBV4-3	-	TRBJ2-7	TGCGCCAGCAGCCAAGATCTGGACACCTACTACGAGCAGTACTTC	CASSQDLDTYYEQYF
-	TRBV14	-	TRBJ2-7	TGTGCCAGCAGCCAAGGTGGCAGGGTCAGCGCGCAGTACTTC	CASSQGGRVSAQYF
-	TRBV7-2	-	TRBJ2-5	TGTGCCAGCAGCTTCAAGGTGAGGACAGCTGATTTCGGCCAAGAGACCCAGTACTTC	CASSFKVRTADFGQETQYF
-	TRBV5-1	-	TRBJ2-5	TGCGCCAGCAGCTTGAGGGGAGGCGAGACCCAGTACTTC	CASSLRGGETQYF
TRBD1	TRBV30	-	TRBJ1-1	TGTGCCTGGGACAGGGGGGGAACTGAAGCTTTCTTT	CAWDRGGTEAFF
TRBD1	TRBV13	-	TRBJ2-2	TGTGCCAGCAGCATAGGACAGGGGATCGGGGAGCTGTTTTTT	CASSIGQGIGELFF
-	TRBV9	-	TRBJ1-1	TGTGCCAGCAGCGCTCGACAGTTGAACACTGAAGCTTTCTTT	CASSARQLNTEAFF
-	TRBV6-5	few	TRBJ2-2	TGTGCCAGCAGTTACTCTGTTTCGTACACCGGGGAGCTGTTTTTT	CASSYSVSYTGELFF
TRBD2	TRBV27	-	TRBJ2-7	TGTGCCAGCAGTCTTTCCGGGACTAGTCGCGAGCAGTACTTC	CASSLSGTSREQYF
-	TRBV30	-	TRBJ1-1	TGTGCCTGGAGCCCAATGAACACTGAAGCTTTCTTT	CAWSPMNTEAFF
TRBD1	TRBV25-1	few	TRBJ1-1	TGTGCCAGCAGTGGACTGCAGGGACAGGGGGCAGGAGACACTGAAGCTTTCTTT	CASSGLQGQGAGDTEAFF